This TCR beta chain was found in a study of shared clonotypes between healthy human individuals. The data were produced by immunoSEQ multiplex PCR, yet TCRdb's version contains in-frame clones alone and is incomplete. The top ten hold about 0.064% of the sample, which has approximately 530,000 clones, about 95% seen once. The authors divided CD4+ cells into CD45RA+ naive and CD45RA-negative memory subsets. Germline CDR1 and CDR2: SGHDT and YYEEEE. The V end was cut by 1 base, the J end by 3 bases, with 8 bases between. The CDR3 is 13 amino acids. Input material: naive CD4+ T cells sorted from blood. Subset denoted: CD45RA+ positively selected. V is TRBV5-6 and J is TRBJ2-7, with TRBD1 as a possible D gene (6 bases). The TCR originated in a young woman in good health. CDR3 in DNA: TGTGCCAGCAGCTTGCAGGGGCTCTACGAGCAGTACTTC. Translated, it gives CASSLQGLYEQYF.